This T cell receptor beta chain was obtained from a study of CD8 T cells in ankylosing spondylitis. Study findings and constraints: Certain motif variants had earlier been reported in reactive arthritis synovial fluid and blood.

Each CDR3 protein is one row after TCRdb ran MiXCR on the 5' RACE reads. The repertoire consists of approximately 45,000 distinct CDR3 sequences, with under 5% occurring once and the leading ten covering about 4%. This clonotype was found many times. Its matching antigen is unknown. The V gene's germline CDR1 is SGDLS and CDR2 YYNGEE. V trimming: 0 bases; J trimming: 3 bases; junction bases outside the gene matches: 3. This CDR3 region has 16 residues. The sequencing sample was made of blood, either unsorted or a sorted T cell fraction (not recorded which). The receptor's source is a female donor with ankylosing spondylitis or in good health (not recorded which). The chain links TRBV9 to TRBJ2-2; 9 bases match TRBD1. The CDR3 is CASSVGGTGYTGELFF. For the CDR3, the DNA is TGTGCCAGCAGCGTAGGAGGGACAGGGTACACCGGGGAGCTGTTTTTT.